The 12 T cell receptor beta chains reported below all come from one sample, sequenced in a study of post-analysis software for immune sequencing data. Study observations and caveats: TRBV5-6, TRBV5-1 and TRBV20-1 belonged to a set of a few TRBV segments that were more frequent in patients than controls.

The authors incorporated unique molecular identifiers into the TCR beta cDNA libraries. From the PCR reads, TCRdb called clonotypes with MiXCR, one entry per CDR3 protein. This sample has roughly 870,000 distinct CDR3 sequences, with about 57% found just once. These receptors' antigens are unknown. Sequenced sample: blood. The receptors here all came from a girl between 5 and 17 years old with multiple sclerosis.

This chain connects TRBV6-1 to TRBJ2-7, with D possibly matching TRBD1 (6 bases). Looked up from germline, CDR1 is MNHNS and CDR2 is SASEGT. V was pared by 1 base and J by 2 bases, with 12 bases between. The CDR3 consists of 15 residues. DNA for the CDR3: TGTGCCAGCAGTGAAGGACCAGGGGTGACCTACGAGCAGTACTTC. Protein: CASSEGPGVTYEQYF.

The genes are TRBV12-3 or TRBV12-4 and TRBJ2-7, with 10 bases identical to TRBD2. V was pared by 6 bases and J by 2 bases, with 10 bases of the junction left unmatched. The CDR3 covers 16 residues. CDR3 nucleotide sequence: TGTGCCAGCAGCCCACAGATAGCGGGGGGCCCCTACGAGCAGTACTTC. Translating it yields CASSPQIAGGPYEQYF.

This clonotype was seen a handful of times. The chain has TRBV20-1 and TRBJ2-7; the D is unclear. Germline V gives CDR1 DFQATT, CDR2 SNEGSKA (reference sequence). V lost 3 bases and J 0 bases, leaving 12 bases between the germline ends. The CDR3 has 14 residues. The CDR3 DNA reads as TGCAGTGCTAGTTATTCCCCCAGCTCCTACGAGCAGTACTTC. Translated: CSASYSPSSYEQYF.

The chain has TRBV20-1 and TRBJ2-1, with TRBD2 identical over 7 bases. The CDR3 has 16 residues. The ends lost 3 bases at V and 7 bases at J; junction bases unmatched: 15. Germline CDR1 DFQATT, CDR2 SNEGSKA (reference sequence). Here the CDR3 DNA reads TGCAGTGCTAGGGACCCATCTAGCGGTGATACGAATGAGCAGTTCTTC. Its translation is CSARDPSSGDTNEQFF.

The V gene is TRBV29-1, the J gene TRBJ1-2, with 11 positions matching TRBD1. The CDR3 consists of 14 residues. Germline V CDR1 and CDR2: SQVTM, ANQGSEA. With 4 bases clipped from V and 4 bases from J, the junction kept 5 bases outside the gene matches. This chain's CDR3 is CSVGDRGLPYGYTF. CDR3 nucleotides: TGCAGCGTTGGGGACAGGGGGTTGCCCTATGGCTACACCTTC.

The rearrangement uses TRBV7-9 and TRBJ1-2, with D maybe TRBD1 (6 bases). CDR1 SEHNR and CDR2 FQNEAQ come from the germline V gene (reference sequence). The CDR3 has 14 amino acids. V lost 1 base, J lost 4 bases, and 10 bases lay in between. For the CDR3, the DNA is TGTGCCAGCAGCTTAGGGGGGGCTGTCTATGGCTACACCTTC. Translating it yields CASSLGGAVYGYTF.

V and J are TRBV20-1 and TRBJ2-7, with 13 bases matching TRBD2. Germline CDR1 DFQATT, CDR2 SNEGSKA (reference sequence). The V gene end was trimmed by 6 bases and the J gene end by 5 bases; junction bases not matched to a gene: 10. The CDR3 is 15 amino acids. The DNA for the CDR3 is TGCAGTGCCAGCGAGGCGGGACTAGCGGGAAACGAGCAGTACTTC. Its translation is CSASEAGLAGNEQYF.

J is TRBJ1-1 and V is TRBV28; the match to TRBD1 covers 8 bases. J was trimmed by 8 bases and V by 7 bases; bases with no gene match: 9. The germline CDR1 and CDR2 sequences are MDHEN and SYDVKM. The CDR3 has 13 residues. CDR3 bases: TGTGCCAGCAATTCAGGGGGCCTCGGGGAAGCTTTCTTT. Encoded protein: CASNSGGLGEAFF.

The chain uses TRBV12-5 and TRBJ2-2; no definite D call. Trimming removed 2 bases at V and 6 bases at J, with 4 bases between. Germline CDR1 and CDR2: LGHNT and FRNRAP. There are 12 residues in the CDR3. DNA for the CDR3: TGTGCTAGTGGTTTGATCCCCGGGGAGCTGTTTTTT. It is translated as CASGLIPGELFF.

V gene TRBV5-5 combines with J gene TRBJ2-4; weak D call: TRBD2 (5 bases). The CDR3 has 14 amino acids. Deletions cut 4 bases from V and 7 bases from J, with 15 bases between. The germline CDR1 and CDR2 sequences are SGHKS and YYEKEE (reference sequence). The CDR3 loop is CASSPPGNGNIQYF. Here the CDR3 DNA reads TGTGCCAGCAGCCCCCCGGGGAATGGGAACATTCAGTACTTC.

The chain employs TRBV4-2 and TRBJ2-3; 8 bases match TRBD2. Per germline, CDR1 LGHNA and CDR2 YNFKEQ. V lost 3 bases and J lost 1; bases outside the gene matches: 3. The length of the CDR3 is 15 residues. CDR3 residues: CASSQTGLGTDTQYF. The CDR3 DNA reads TGTGCCAGCAGCCAGACGGGACTAGGCACAGATACGCAGTATTTT.

This clonotype has a handful of counts. The rearrangement uses TRBV9 and TRBJ2-7; TRBD1 is a possible D gene (5 bases). The CDR3 has 15 amino acids. The V gene lost 4 bases and the J gene lost 2 bases, with 16 bases spanning the gap. Germline-derived CDR1 and CDR2 are SGDLS and YYNGEE. The CDR3 DNA follows: TGTGCCAGCAGCTCAGGGCCCCTAAGGACCTACGAGCAGTACTTC. Translating gives CASSSGPLRTYEQYF. The full variable domain, completed using reference TRBV9 and TRBJ2-7, is DSGVTQTPKHLITATGQRVTLRCSPRSGDLSVYWYQQSLDQGLQFLIQYYNGEERAKGNILERFSAQQFPDLHSELNLSSLELGDSALYFCASSSGPLRTYEQYFGPGTRLTVT.